The 19 T cell receptor beta chains below were found in one sample sequenced in a study of blood T cell repertoires in COVID-19. Repertoires were generated with immunoSEQ multiplex PCR, while TCRdb's copy carries only in-frame clones and drops some. The sample lists approximately 170,000 clones; 70% to 90% were seen once. The sample was peripheral blood. The receptors were gathered from an elderly woman with COVID-19, enrolled during active disease.

This clone was counted once. The V and J genes are TRBV16 and TRBJ1-4; 7 positions agree with TRBD1. Germline CDR1 is KGHSY and CDR2 is FQNENV. The J segment lost 0 bases and the V segment lost 2 bases, leaving 6 bases of the junction unmatched. This CDR3 is 17 amino acids long. The CDR3 region is CASSQRQGTATNEKLFF. CDR3 nucleotides: TGTGCCAGCAGCCAAAGACAGGGAACAGCAACTAATGAAAAACTGTTTTTT.

The chain has TRBV9 and TRBJ1-3; D ambiguous. This CDR3 is 17 amino acids long. Per germline, CDR1 SGDLS and CDR2 YYNGEE. V was shortened by 0 bases and J by 0 bases, with 13 bases between the two germline ends. CDR3 nucleotides: TGTGCCAGCAGCGTAGGTTCCACGGGAATCTCTGGAAACACCATATATTTT. Protein sequence: CASSVGSTGISGNTIYF.

This clone showed up just once. This rearrangement joins TRBV5-1 to TRBJ1-2, with TRBD1 matching over 11 bases. The CDR3 is 14 amino acids. Germline trimming cut 4 bases from V and 8 bases from J; bases unmatched to any gene: 7. Germline CDR1 and CDR2: SGHRS and YFSETQ. CDR3 residues: CASSITGTGGGYTF. The CDR3 DNA reads TGCGCCAGCAGCATAACCGGGACAGGGGGAGGCTACACCTTC.

This clone turned up a few times. This chain links TRBV2 with TRBJ2-1; D is perhaps TRBD1 (6 bases). This CDR3 has 15 residues. Trimming took 7 bases from V and 3 from J, leaving 16 bases between them. The germline V gene has CDR1 SNHLY and CDR2 FYNNEI. The CDR3 bases are TGTGCCAGCACCCGAAGTGGGGACATCTACAATGAGCAGTTCTTC. This sequence encodes CASTRSGDIYNEQFF.

This clone was seen a single time. The rearrangement uses TRBV7-3 and TRBJ2-1; 9 bases are a match to TRBD1. Trimming took 3 bases from V and 4 from J; bases not matched to a gene: 4. Per germline, CDR1 SGHTA and CDR2 FQGTGA. This CDR3 contains 15 residues. CDR3 residues: CASSFGDREYNEQFF. DNA for the CDR3: TGTGCCAGCAGCTTCGGGGACAGGGAGTACAATGAGCAGTTCTTC.

V usage is TRBV4-1 and J usage is TRBJ2-6; a possible D gene is TRBD1 (6 bases). Germline V CDR1 and CDR2: MGHRA, YSYEKL. The germline V and J ends were trimmed by 1 base and 0 bases, with 7 bases remaining between them. The CDR3 contains 16 residues. CDR3 DNA sequence: TGCGCCAGCAGCCAAGGGACAGCCTCTGGGGCCAACGTCCTGACTTTC. Translating gives CASSQGTASGANVLTF.

This chain links TRBV4-1 with TRBJ2-2; perhaps TRBD1 as D (6 bases). The CDR3 contains 16 residues. Trimming removed 1 base at V and 4 bases at J, with 13 bases between. The germline V gene has CDR1 MGHRA and CDR2 YSYEKL. CDR3 loop: CASSQVGSGVTGELFF. In DNA form, the CDR3 reads TGCGCCAGCAGCCAAGTGGGATCAGGGGTCACCGGGGAGCTGTTTTTT.

This clone came up many times. The V and J genes are TRBV6-6 and TRBJ1-2; D remains unclear. This CDR3 spans 11 amino acids. The V and J ends lost 2 bases and 8 bases respectively, with 6 bases between them. Germline V gene data show CDR1 as MNHNY and CDR2 as SVGAGI (reference sequence). The CDR3 is CASSYAGGYTF. For the CDR3, the DNA is TGTGCCAGCAGTTACGCGGGCGGCTACACCTTC.

Worth noting for this clone: The junction shows a germline mismatch at one end, possibly a read error. CDR3 region: CASSPDSIGETQYF. The CDR3 DNA is TGTGCTAGCAGCCCGGACAGCATAGGGGAGACCCAGTACTTC. The rearrangement links TRBV7-7 to TRBJ2-5; the D gene is possibly TRBD1 (6 bases). Germline V gene lookup returns CDR1 SSHAT and CDR2 FNYEAQ (reference sequence). This CDR3 has 14 residues. Complete variable domain (other parts from reference TRBV7-7 and TRBJ2-5): GAGVSQSPRYKVTKRGQDVTLRCDPISSHATLYWYQQALGQGPEFLTYFNYEAQPDKSGLPSDRFSAERPEGSISTLTIQRTEQRDSAMYRCASSPDSIGETQYFGPGTRLLVL.

The V and J genes are TRBV4-3 and TRBJ1-5; a possible D gene is TRBD1 (6 bases). V was shortened by 3 bases and J by 3 bases, with 12 bases between the two germline ends. CDR3 length equals 15 residues. Germline CDR1 is LGHNA and CDR2 is YSLEER. As DNA, the CDR3 is TGCGCCAGCAGCCAGACCACAGGGAACAATCAGCCCCAGCATTTT. Residues: CASSQTTGNNQPQHF.

The rearrangement links TRBV7-8 to TRBJ2-7; TRBD2 is a possible D gene (6 bases). V was trimmed by 1 base and J by 2 bases, leaving 12 bases between them. Germline V gene data show CDR1 as SGHVS and CDR2 as FQNEAQ. This CDR3 is 15 amino acids long. The CDR3 sequence is CASSLDIAATYEQYF. CDR3 coding DNA: TGTGCCAGCAGCTTAGACATAGCGGCCACCTACGAGCAGTACTTC.

The chain carries TRBV7-2 and TRBJ1-2, with unresolved D. The germline gives CDR1 SGHTA, CDR2 FQGNSA. The CDR3 has 14 residues. With 0 bases removed from V and 6 bases from J, the gap between germline ends came to 11 bases. The CDR3 sequence: CASSLAGGKDGYTF. DNA of the CDR3: TGTGCCAGCAGCTTAGCGGGAGGGAAAGATGGCTACACCTTC.

This clone was counted only a few times. V and J are TRBV5-1 and TRBJ1-5; D may be TRBD1 (6 bases). The V end was cut by 1 base, the J end by 4 bases, with 12 bases between. CDR1 and CDR2 from the germline V gene are SGHRS and YFSETQ. The CDR3 consists of 15 residues. The CDR3 DNA follows: TGCGCCAGCAGCTTGTCAGGGGCCAAGAATCAGCCCCAGCATTTT. Translating gives CASSLSGAKNQPQHF.

The gene calls are TRBV13 and TRBJ2-1, with TRBD2 identical over 7 bases. There are 14 residues in the CDR3. V was clipped by 4 bases and J by 5 bases; unmatched bases: 5. Germline V lookup: CDR1 PRHDT, CDR2 FYEKMQ (reference sequence). This CDR3 reads CASSSGTTDNEQFF. The DNA for the CDR3 is TGTGCCAGCAGCTCCGGGACTACAGACAATGAGCAGTTCTTC.

This clone was detected only a few times. The V and J genes are TRBV28 and TRBJ1-6, with 7 bases matching TRBD1. With V trimmed by 4 bases and J by 5 bases, 11 bases remained unmatched. Germline CDR1 and CDR2: MDHEN and SYDVKM. The CDR3 is 17 amino acids. CDR3 in DNA: TGTGCCAGCAGTTCAATTACAGGGGATGTAGATAATTCACCCCTCCACTTT. As protein: CASSSITGDVDNSPLHF.

The chain joins TRBV6-2 or TRBV6-3 to TRBJ1-5, with 12 bases lining up with TRBD1. This CDR3 has 19 residues. Germline CDR1 is MNHEY and CDR2 is SVGEGT. V dropped 6 bases and J dropped 7; count of bases not matched to a gene: 19. CDR3 protein: CASSVPGQGAINERQPQHF. In nucleotides, the CDR3 is TGTGCCAGCAGCGTTCCGGGACAGGGGGCAATTAATGAGAGGCAGCCCCAGCATTTT.

The V call is TRBV5-1, the J call TRBJ2-3; D might be TRBD2 (6 bases). V was clipped by 0 bases and J by 1 base, with 9 bases between them. Germline loops: CDR1 SGHRS, CDR2 YFSETQ. The CDR3 extends over 15 amino acids. CDR3 sequence reads: CASSLGPGGTDTQYF. Written as DNA, the CDR3 is TGCGCCAGCAGCTTGGGTCCGGGAGGCACAGATACGCAGTATTTT.

V and J are TRBV11-1 and TRBJ2-2, with 10 bases lining up with TRBD1. V dropped 6 bases and J dropped 6; count of bases not matched to a gene: 7. Germline values: CDR1 SGHAT, CDR2 FQDESV (reference sequence). There are 15 residues in the CDR3. The CDR3 sequence is CASRFRQGAAGELFF. The CDR3 DNA sequence: TGTGCCAGCAGGTTCAGACAGGGGGCGGCCGGGGAGCTGTTTTTT.

This sequence joins TRBV2 and TRBJ1-1, with 8 bases lining up with TRBD1. Germline assignment: CDR1 SNHLY and CDR2 FYNNEI. Trimming removed 6 bases from V and 4 bases from J; junction bases left unmatched: 7. The CDR3 sequence is 14 residues long. In nucleotides, the CDR3 is TGTGCCAGCAGACGACAGGGGACGGGCACTGAAGCTTTCTTT. This encodes CASRRQGTGTEAFF.